This TCR beta chain was captured in a study of T-cell reconstitution after alpha-beta-depleted transplantation in children (dated by TCRdb to 2016 to 2017). Notes on the research overall: T-cell immune reconstitution after TCRalphabeta/CD19-depleted allogeneic hematopoietic cell transplantation in children was quantitatively tracked in the study by means of TCR repertoire profiling.

The CDR3, from cysteine to phenylalanine, totals 13 residues. The entry retains the CDR3 DNA only, 39 bases that are in frame from base 1. The germline V gene (reference sequence) gives CDR1 as SEHNR and CDR2 as FQNEAQ. From V the trimming removes 5 bases and from J it removes 6 bases, while the gene matches leave 5 bases of the junction unaccounted for. The library was generated by PCR. The data were produced on an Illumina HiSeq 2500. Molecular barcoding was employed in the preparation of TCR libraries, with unique molecular identifiers being used to normalize TCRbeta repertoire quantification. TCRdb ran its own pipeline on the public reads, namely fastp trimming at Q25 and MiXCR clone calling, and kept in-frame beta chains. Rows matching on CDR3 protein sequence are summarized as one entry with the most common DNA and genes. A total of 260,000 or so distinct CDR3 sequences appear in this sample, 12% of them only once. The biggest ten clones account for about 2.6% of the sample.

This clonotype was counted at least ten times. The antigen this receptor binds is unknown. The input lacks base qualities; no much larger clone sits a single base away. Here the chain combines TRBV7-9 and TRBJ2-5; 8 central bases correspond to TRBD2. The receptor was derived from a human donor who donated a stem cell graft to a child with acute lymphoblastic leukemia. Sequencing used PBMCs from the stem cell graft donor, obtained from the stem cell graft. The DNA sequence is given as TGTGCCAGCAGCCTCGGGGGGGAGAAGACCCAGTACTTC. It is translated as CASSLGGEKTQYF.